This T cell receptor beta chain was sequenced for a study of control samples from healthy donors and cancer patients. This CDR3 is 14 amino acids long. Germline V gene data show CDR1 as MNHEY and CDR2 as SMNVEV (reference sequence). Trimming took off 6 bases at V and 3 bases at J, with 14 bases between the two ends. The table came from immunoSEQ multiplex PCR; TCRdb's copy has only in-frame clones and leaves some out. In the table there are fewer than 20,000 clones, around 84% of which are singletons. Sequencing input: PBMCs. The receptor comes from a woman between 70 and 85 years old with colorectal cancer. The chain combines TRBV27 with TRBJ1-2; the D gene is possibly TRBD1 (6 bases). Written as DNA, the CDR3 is TGTGCCAGCAGACCTCAGGGGTTCGACTATGGCTACACCTTC. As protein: CASRPQGFDYGYTF.